The T cell receptor (beta chain) described here comes from a study of T cell repertoires in cytomegalovirus infection. Across the whole study: It was the public TCR beta signatures that indicated both CMV infection and matching HLA type.

V lost 11 bases and J 0 bases, leaving 15 bases between the germline ends. Germline values: CDR1 MDHEN, CDR2 SYDVKM. The CDR3 is 14 amino acids. TCRdb reanalysed the reads using MiXCR and keeps one entry per CDR3 protein. The sample has about 740,000 distinct CDR3 sequences, less than 40% seen once. The chain recombines TRBV28 with TRBJ2-3; either TRBD1 or TRBD2 may fit D (5 bases each). Specimen: PBMCs. The TCR originated in a human donor in good health (CMV status not recorded). Some clones in this sample may be carry-over from other donors' samples. CDR3 nucleotides: TGTGCCGAGGGGCGGGCCTCTAGCACAGATACGCAGTATTTT. This encodes CAEGRASSTDTQYF.